This record concerns one TCR beta chain sequence. Its antigen is not known. The data were taken from a study of identical twins. Notes on the study in general: Weaker excess sharing between twins was seen in beta out-of-frame sequences. Models came in too low on out-of-frame TCR alpha sharing in monozygotic twins.

The authors used template switching to add a universal primer site and gave cDNA unique molecular identifiers. TCRdb fed the 5' RACE reads into MiXCR, producing one record per CDR3 protein. There are approximately 350,000 distinct CDR3 sequences in the sample; roughly 12% occur only once, and roughly 7% lies in the top ten. Germline lookup yields CDR1 SQVTM and CDR2 ANQGSEA. The length of the CDR3 is 15 residues. Losses at the gene ends were 5 bases for V and 4 bases for J; bases not matched to a gene: 9. The same sample was also studied in work on yellow fever vaccine responses in identical twins. That paper states: Twins' vaccine T cell response reportedly seemed partly convergent, partly personalized.

This rearrangement joins TRBV29-1 to TRBJ2-3; 10 bases are shared with TRBD2. The receptor's source is a woman between 18 and 29 years old in good health. The sequencing sample was made of CD8+ T cells sorted from blood. The CDR3 spells CSVIRRLAGADTQYF. In nucleotides, the CDR3 is TGCAGCGTTATTAGGAGGCTAGCGGGAGCAGATACGCAGTATTTT.